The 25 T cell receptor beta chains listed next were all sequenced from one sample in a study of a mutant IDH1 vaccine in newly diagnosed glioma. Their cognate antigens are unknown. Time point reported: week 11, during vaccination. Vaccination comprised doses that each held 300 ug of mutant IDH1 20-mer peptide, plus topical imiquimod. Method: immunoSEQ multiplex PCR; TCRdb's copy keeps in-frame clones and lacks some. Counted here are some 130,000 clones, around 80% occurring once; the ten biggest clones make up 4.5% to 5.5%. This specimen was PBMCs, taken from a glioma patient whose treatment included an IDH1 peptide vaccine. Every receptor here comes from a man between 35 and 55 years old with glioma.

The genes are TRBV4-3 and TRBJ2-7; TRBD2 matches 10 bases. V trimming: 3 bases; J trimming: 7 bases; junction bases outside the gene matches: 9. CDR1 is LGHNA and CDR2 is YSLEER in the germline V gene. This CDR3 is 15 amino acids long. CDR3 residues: CASSQALAGTEEQYF. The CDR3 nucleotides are TGCGCCAGCAGCCAGGCACTAGCGGGAACGGAGGAGCAGTACTTC.

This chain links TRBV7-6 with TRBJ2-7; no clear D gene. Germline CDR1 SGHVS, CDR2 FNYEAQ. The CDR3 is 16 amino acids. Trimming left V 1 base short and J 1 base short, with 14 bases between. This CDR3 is CASSLVQASWSYEQYF. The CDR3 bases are TGTGCCAGCAGCTTAGTGCAGGCGTCCTGGTCCTACGAGCAGTACTTC.

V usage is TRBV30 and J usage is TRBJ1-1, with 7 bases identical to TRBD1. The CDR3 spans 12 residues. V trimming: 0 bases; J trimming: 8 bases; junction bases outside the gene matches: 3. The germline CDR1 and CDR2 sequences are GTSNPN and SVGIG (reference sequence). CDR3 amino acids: CAWSVKGQEAFF. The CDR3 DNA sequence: TGTGCCTGGAGTGTCAAGGGACAGGAAGCTTTCTTT.

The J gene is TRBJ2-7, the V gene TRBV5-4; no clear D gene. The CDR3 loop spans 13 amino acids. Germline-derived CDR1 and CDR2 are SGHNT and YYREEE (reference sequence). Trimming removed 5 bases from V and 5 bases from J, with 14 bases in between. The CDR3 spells CASRPDPEDEQYF. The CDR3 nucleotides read TGTGCCAGCAGACCCGACCCAGAGGACGAGCAGTACTTC.

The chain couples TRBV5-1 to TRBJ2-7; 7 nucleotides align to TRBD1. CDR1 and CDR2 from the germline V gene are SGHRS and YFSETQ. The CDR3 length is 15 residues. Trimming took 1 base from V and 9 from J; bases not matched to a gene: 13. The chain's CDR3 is CASSLLTGPTQAQYF. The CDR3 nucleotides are TGCGCCAGCAGCTTGCTGACAGGGCCCACCCAGGCGCAGTACTTC.

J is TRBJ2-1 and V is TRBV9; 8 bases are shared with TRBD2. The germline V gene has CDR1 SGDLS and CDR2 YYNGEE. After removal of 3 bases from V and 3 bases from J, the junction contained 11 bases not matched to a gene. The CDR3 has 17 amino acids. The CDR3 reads CASSGTHSGSGYNEQFF. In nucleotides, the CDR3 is TGTGCCAGCAGCGGGACCCACAGCGGGAGCGGCTACAATGAGCAGTTCTTC.

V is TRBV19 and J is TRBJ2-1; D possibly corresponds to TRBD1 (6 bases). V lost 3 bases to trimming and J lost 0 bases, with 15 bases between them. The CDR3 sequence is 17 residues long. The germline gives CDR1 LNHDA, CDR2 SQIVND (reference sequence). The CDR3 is CASSMVRDTSSYNEQFF. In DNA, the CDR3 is TGTGCCAGTAGTATGGTTCGGGACACCAGCTCCTACAATGAGCAGTTCTTC. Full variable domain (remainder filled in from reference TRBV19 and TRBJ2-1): DGGITQSPKYLFRKEGQNVTLSCEQNLNHDAMYWYRQDPGQGLRLIYYSQIVNDFQKGDIAEGYSVSREKKESFPLTVTSAQKNPTAFYLCASSMVRDTSSYNEQFFGPGTRLTVL.

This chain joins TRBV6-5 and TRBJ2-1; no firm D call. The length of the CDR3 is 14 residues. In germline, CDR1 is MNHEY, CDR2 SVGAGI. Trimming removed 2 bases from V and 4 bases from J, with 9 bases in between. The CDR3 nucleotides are TGTGCCAGCAGTTACGGCGTGGGGTACAATGAGCAGTTCTTC. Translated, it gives CASSYGVGYNEQFF.

CDR3 amino acids: CASSLRWAYEQYF. CDR3 nucleotides: TGTGCCAGCAGCTTGAGGTGGGCATACGAGCAGTACTTC. The chain uses TRBV5-8 and TRBJ2-7; D remains ambiguous. There are 13 residues in the CDR3. The germline V and J ends were trimmed by 1 base and 4 bases, with 9 bases remaining between them. Germline CDR1 reads SGHTS; CDR2 reads YDEGEE. Looking up the rest from reference TRBV5-8 and TRBJ2-7 gives the full variable domain: EAGVTQSPTHLIKTRGQQATLRCSPISGHTSVYWYQQALGLGLQFLLWYDEGEERNRGNFPPRFSGRQFPNYSSELNVNALELEDSALYLCASSLRWAYEQYFGPGTRLTVT.

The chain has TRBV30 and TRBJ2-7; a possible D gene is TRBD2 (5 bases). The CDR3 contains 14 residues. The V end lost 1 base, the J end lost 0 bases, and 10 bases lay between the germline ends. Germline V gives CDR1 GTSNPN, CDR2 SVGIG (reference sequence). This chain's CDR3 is CAWSGIGSSYEQYF. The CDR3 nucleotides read TGTGCCTGGAGTGGGATTGGGAGCTCCTACGAGCAGTACTTC.

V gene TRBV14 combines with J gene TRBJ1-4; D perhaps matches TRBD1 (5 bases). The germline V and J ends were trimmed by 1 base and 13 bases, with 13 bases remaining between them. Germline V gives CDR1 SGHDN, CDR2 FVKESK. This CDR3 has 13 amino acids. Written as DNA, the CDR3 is TGTGCCAGCAGCCAAGTTTCCCACGGGGGACTGTTTTTT. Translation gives CASSQVSHGGLFF.

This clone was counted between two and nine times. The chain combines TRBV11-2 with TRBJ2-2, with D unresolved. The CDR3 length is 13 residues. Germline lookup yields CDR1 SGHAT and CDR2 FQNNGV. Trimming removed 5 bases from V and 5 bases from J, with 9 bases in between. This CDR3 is CASSQSRTGELFF. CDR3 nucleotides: TGTGCCAGCAGCCAGTCAAGAACCGGGGAGCTGTTTTTT. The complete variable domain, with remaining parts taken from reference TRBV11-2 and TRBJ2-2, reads EAGVAQSPRYKIIEKRQSVAFWCNPISGHATLYWYQQILGQGPKLLIQFQNNGVVDDSQLPKDRFSAERLKGVDSTLKIQPAKLEDSAVYLCASSQSRTGELFFGEGSRLTVL.

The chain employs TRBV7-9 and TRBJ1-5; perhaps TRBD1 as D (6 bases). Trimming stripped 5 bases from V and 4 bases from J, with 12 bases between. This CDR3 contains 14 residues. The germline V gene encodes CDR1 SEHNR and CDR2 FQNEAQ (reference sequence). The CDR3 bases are TGTGCCAGCAGCCGTACAGGGTTGAATCAGCCCCAGCATTTT. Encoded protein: CASSRTGLNQPQHF.

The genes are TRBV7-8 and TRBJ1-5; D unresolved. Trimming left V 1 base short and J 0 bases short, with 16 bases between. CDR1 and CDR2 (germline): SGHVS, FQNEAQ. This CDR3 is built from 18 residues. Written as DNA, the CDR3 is TGTGCCAGCAGCTTAGATGCGATATATGATAATAGCAATCAGCCCCAGCATTTT. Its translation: CASSLDAIYDNSNQPQHF. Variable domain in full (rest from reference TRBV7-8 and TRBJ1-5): GAGVSQSPRYKVAKRGQDVALRCDPISGHVSLFWYQQALGQGPEFLTYFQNEAQLDKSGLPSDRFFAERPEGSVSTLKIQRTQQEDSAVYLCASSLDAIYDNSNQPQHFGDGTRLSIL.

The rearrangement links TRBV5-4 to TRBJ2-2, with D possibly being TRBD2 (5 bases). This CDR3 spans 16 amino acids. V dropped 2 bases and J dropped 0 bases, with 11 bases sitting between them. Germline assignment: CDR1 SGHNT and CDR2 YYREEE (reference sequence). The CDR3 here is CASSFGQRSNTGELFF. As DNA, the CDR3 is TGTGCCAGCAGCTTCGGCCAGCGGTCGAACACCGGGGAGCTGTTTTTT. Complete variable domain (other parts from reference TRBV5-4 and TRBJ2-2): ETGVTQSPTHLIKTRGQQVTLRCSSQSGHNTVSWYQQALGQGPQFIFQYYREEENGRGNFPPRFSGLQFPNYSSELNVNALELDDSALYLCASSFGQRSNTGELFFGEGSRLTVL.

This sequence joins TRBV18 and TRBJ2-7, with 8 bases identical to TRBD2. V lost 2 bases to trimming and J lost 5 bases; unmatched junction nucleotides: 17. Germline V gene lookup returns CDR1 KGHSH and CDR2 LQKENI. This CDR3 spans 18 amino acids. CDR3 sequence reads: CASSPASLWGLVKDEQYF. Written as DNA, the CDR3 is TGTGCCAGCTCACCAGCGTCGTTATGGGGACTAGTTAAAGACGAGCAGTACTTC.

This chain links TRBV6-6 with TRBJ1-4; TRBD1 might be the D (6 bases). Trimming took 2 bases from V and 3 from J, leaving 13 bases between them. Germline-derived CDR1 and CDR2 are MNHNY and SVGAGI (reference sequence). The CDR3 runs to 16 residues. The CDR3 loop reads CASSYRSGDSNEKLFF. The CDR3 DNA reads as TGTGCCAGCAGTTACCGGTCAGGGGATTCTAATGAAAAACTGTTTTTT.

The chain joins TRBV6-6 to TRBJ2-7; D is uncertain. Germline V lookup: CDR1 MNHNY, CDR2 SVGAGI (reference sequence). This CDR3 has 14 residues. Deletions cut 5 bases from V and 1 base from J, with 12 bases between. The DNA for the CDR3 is TGTGCCAGCAGTAAACCCGGATCTTCCTACGAGCAGTACTTC. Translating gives CASSKPGSSYEQYF.

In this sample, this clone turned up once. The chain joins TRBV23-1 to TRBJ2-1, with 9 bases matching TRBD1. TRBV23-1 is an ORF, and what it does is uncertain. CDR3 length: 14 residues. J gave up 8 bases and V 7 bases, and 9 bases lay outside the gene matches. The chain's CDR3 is CASTYRGRSHEQFF. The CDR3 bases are TGCGCCAGCACTTACAGGGGGCGTTCACATGAGCAGTTCTTC.

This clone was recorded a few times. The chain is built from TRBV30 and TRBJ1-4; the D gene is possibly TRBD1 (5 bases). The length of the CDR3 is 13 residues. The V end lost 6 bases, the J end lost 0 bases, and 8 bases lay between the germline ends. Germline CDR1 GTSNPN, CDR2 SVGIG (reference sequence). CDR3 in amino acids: CACDSTTNEKLFF. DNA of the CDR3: TGTGCCTGCGACAGTACAACTAATGAAAAACTGTTTTTT.

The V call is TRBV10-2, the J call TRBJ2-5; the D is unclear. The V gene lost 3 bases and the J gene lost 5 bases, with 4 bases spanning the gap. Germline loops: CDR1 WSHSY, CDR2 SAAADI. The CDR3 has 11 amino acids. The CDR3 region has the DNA TGCGCCAGCAGTGATGCGGAGACCCAGTACTTC. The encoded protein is CASSDAETQYF.

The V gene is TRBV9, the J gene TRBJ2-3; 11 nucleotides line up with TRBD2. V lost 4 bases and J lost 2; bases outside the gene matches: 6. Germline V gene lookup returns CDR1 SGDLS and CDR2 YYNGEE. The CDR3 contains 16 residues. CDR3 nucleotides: TGTGCCAGCAGCCCCAAACTAGCGGGGGTCACAGATACGCAGTATTTT. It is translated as CASSPKLAGVTDTQYF.

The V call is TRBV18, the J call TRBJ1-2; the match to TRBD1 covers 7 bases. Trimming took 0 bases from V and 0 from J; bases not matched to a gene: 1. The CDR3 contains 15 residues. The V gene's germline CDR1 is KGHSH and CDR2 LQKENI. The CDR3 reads CASSPPTGTNYGYTF. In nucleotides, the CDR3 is TGTGCCAGCTCACCACCGACAGGGACTAACTATGGCTACACCTTC.

CDR3 nucleotide sequence: TGTGCCAGCAGGGGACAGGGAGGCTACACCTTC. This sequence encodes CASRGQGGYTF. The chain is built from TRBV6-5 and TRBJ1-2; 9 bases map to TRBD1. The germline gives CDR1 MNHEY, CDR2 SVGAGI. This CDR3 has 11 residues. The V gene end was trimmed by 6 bases and the J gene end by 8 bases; junction bases not matched to a gene: 1.

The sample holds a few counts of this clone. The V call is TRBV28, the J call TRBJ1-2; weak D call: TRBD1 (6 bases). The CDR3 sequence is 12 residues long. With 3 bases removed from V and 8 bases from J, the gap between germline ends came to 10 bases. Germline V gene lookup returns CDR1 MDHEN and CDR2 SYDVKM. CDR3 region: CASSLGARGYTF. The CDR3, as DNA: TGTGCCAGCAGTTTGGGGGCAAGAGGCTACACCTTC.